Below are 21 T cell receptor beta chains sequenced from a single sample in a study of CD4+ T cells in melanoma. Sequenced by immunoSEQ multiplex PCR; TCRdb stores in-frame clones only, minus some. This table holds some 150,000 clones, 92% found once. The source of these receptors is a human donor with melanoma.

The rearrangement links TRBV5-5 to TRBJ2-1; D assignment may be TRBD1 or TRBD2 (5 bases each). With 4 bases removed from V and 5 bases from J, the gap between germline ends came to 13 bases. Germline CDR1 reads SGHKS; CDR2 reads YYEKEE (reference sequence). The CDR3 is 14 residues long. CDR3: CASSPRDAHNEQFF. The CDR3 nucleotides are TGTGCCAGCAGCCCCCGGGACGCCCACAATGAGCAGTTCTTC.

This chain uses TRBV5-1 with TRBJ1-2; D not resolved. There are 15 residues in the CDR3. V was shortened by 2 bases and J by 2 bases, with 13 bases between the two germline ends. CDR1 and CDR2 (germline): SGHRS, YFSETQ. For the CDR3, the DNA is TGCGCCAGCAGCTTTTTCGGGGATGCCAACTATGGCTACACCTTC. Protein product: CASSFFGDANYGYTF. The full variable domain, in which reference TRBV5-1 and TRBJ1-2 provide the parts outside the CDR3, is KAGVTQTPRYLIKTRGQQVTLSCSPISGHRSVSWYQQTPGQGLQFLFEYFSETQRNKGNFPGRFSGRQFSNSRSEMNVSTLELGDSALYLCASSFFGDANYGYTFGSGTRLTVV.

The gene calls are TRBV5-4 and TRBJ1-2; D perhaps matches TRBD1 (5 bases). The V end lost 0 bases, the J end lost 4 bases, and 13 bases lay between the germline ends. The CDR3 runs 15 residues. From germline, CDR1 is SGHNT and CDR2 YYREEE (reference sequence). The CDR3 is CASSLVHGTGYGYTF. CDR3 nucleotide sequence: TGTGCCAGCAGCTTGGTGCATGGGACGGGCTATGGCTACACCTTC.

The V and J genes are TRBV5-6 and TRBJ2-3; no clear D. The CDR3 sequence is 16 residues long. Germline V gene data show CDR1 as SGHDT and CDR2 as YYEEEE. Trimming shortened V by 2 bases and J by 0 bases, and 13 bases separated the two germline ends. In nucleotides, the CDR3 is TGTGCCAGCAGCTTAGGAACACCTAAGAGCACAGATACGCAGTATTTT. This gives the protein CASSLGTPKSTDTQYF.

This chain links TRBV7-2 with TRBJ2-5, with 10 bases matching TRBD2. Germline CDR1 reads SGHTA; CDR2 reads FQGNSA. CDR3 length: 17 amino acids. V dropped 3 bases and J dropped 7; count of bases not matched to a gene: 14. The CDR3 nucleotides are TGTGCCAGCAGCTTTCTAGCGGGGGCTCTCACGAGGCTGACCCAGTACTTC. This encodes CASSFLAGALTRLTQYF.

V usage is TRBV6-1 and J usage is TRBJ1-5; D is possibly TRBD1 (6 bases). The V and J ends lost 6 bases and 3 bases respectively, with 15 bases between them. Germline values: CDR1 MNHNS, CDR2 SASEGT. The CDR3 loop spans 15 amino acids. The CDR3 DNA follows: TGTGCCAGCAGCATTATCCAGGGGCCCAATCAGCCCCAGCATTTT. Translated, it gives CASSIIQGPNQPQHF.

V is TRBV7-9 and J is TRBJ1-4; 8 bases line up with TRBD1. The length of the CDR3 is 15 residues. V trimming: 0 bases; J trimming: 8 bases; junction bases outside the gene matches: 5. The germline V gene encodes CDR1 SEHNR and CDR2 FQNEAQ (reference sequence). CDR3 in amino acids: CASSLAGRTGEKLFF. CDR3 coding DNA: TGTGCCAGCAGCTTAGCGGGCCGGACAGGGGAAAAACTGTTTTTT.

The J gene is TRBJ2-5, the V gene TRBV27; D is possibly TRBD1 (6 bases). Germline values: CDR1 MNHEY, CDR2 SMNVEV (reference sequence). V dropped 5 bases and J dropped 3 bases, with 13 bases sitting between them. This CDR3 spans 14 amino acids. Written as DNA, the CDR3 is TGTGCCAGCAGTCCGCTACCAGGGGAAGAGACCCAGTACTTC. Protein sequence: CASSPLPGEETQYF.

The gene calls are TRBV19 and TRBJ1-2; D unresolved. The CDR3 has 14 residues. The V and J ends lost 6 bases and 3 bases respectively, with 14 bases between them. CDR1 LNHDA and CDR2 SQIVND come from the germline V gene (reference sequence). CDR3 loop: CASRNLNWDYGYTF. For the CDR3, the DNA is TGTGCCAGTAGAAACTTGAACTGGGACTATGGCTACACCTTC.

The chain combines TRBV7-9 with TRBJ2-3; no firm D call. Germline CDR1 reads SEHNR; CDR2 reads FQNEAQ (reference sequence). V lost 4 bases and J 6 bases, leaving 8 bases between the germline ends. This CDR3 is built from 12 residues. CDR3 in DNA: TGTGCCAGCAGCTCTCTGGGGGATACGCAGTATTTT. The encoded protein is CASSSLGDTQYF.

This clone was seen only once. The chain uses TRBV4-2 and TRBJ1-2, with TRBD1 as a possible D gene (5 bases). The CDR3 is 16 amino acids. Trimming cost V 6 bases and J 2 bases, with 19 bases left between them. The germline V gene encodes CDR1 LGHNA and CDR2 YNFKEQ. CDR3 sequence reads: CASSPTGTPQNYGYTF. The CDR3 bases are TGTGCCAGCAGTCCTACCGGGACTCCCCAAAACTATGGCTACACCTTC.

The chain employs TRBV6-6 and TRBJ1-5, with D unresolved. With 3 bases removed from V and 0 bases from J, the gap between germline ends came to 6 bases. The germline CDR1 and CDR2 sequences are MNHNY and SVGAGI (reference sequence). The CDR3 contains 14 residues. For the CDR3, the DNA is TGTGCCAGCAGTTATGTGGATAGCAATCAGCCCCAGCATTTT. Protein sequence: CASSYVDSNQPQHF.

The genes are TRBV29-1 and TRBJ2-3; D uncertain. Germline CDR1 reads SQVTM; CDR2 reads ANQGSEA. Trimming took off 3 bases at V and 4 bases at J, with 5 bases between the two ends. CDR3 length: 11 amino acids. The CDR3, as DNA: TGCAGCGTTGAGGAAGCAGATACGCAGTATTTT. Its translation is CSVEEADTQYF.

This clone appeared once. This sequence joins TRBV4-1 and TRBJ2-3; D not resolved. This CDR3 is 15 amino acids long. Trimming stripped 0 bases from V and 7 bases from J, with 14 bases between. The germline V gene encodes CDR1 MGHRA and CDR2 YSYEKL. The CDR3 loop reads CASSQESVGSYTQYF. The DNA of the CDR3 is TGCGCCAGCAGCCAAGAGTCCGTCGGCTCTTATACGCAGTATTTT.

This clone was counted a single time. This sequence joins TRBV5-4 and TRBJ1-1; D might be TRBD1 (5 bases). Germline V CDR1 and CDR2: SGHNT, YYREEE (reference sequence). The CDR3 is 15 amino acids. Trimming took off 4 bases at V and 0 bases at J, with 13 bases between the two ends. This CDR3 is CASSTGTDMNTEAFF. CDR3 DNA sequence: TGTGCCAGCAGCACCGGGACTGACATGAACACTGAAGCTTTCTTT.

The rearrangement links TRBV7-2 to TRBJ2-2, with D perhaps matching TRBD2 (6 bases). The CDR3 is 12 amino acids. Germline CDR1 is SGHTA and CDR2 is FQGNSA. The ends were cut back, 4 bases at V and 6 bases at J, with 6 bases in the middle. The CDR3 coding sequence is TGTGCCAGCAGCTGGAGGGCCGGGGAGCTGTTTTTT. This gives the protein CASSWRAGELFF.

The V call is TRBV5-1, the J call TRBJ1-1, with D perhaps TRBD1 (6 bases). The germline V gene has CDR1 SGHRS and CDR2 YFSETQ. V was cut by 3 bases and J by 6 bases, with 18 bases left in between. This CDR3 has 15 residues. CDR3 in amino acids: CASSWGAGAKAEAFF. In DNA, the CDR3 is TGCGCCAGCAGCTGGGGGGCGGGGGCGAAGGCTGAAGCTTTCTTT.

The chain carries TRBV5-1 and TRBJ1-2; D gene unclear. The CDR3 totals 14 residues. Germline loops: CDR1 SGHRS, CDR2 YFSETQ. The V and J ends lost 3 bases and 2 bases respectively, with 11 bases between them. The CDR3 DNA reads TGCGCCAGCAGCTCGACTCTCTCGAACTATGGCTACACCTTC. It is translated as CASSSTLSNYGYTF.

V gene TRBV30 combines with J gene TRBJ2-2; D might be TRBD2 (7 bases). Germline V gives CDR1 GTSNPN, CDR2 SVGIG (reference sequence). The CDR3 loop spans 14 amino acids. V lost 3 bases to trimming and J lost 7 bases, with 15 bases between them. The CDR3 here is CAWRRGGKSGELFF. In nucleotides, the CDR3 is TGTGCCTGGAGGAGGGGGGGGAAGAGCGGGGAGCTGTTTTTT.

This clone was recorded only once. Here the CDR3 reads CASSLNMLGLQQETQYF. Here the CDR3 DNA reads TGTGCCAGCAGCTTGAATATGTTAGGATTGCAGCAAGAGACCCAGTACTTC. The chain links TRBV5-7 to TRBJ2-5; no clear D. TRBV5-7 is annotated as an ORF whose role is uncertain. The germline V and J ends were trimmed by 1 base and 2 bases, with 18 bases remaining between them. The length of the CDR3 is 17 residues.

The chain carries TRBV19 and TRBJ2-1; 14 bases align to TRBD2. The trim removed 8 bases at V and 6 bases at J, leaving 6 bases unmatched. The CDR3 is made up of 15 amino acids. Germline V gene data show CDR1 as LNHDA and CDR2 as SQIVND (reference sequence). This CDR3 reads CASRLAGGSINEQFF. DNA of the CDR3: TGTGCCAGTCGACTAGCGGGGGGGTCTATCAATGAGCAGTTCTTC.